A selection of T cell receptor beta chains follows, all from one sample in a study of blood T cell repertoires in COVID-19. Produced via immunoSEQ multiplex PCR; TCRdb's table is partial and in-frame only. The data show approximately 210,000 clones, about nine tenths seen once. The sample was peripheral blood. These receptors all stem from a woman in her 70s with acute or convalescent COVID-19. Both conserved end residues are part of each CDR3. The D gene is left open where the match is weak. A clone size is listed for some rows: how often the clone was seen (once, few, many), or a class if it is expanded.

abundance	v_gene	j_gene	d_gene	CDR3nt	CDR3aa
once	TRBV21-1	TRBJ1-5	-	TGTGCCAGCAGATCCAGGAATGGTCAGCCCCAGCATTTT	CASRSRNGQPQHF
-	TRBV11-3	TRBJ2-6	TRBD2	TGTGCCAGCACCTCGGCGGGGGGGGCAAGAGGGGCCAACGTCCTGACTTTC	CASTSAGGARGANVLTF
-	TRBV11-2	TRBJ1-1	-	TGTGCCAGCAGCTTATCGAAGGACACCGCACCTGAAGCTTTCTTT	CASSLSKDTAPEAFF
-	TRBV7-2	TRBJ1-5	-	TGTGCCAGCAGCTCGCCGGGGTATAGCAATCAGCCCCAGCATTTT	CASSSPGYSNQPQHF
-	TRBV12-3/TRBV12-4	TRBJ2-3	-	TGTGCCAGCAGCGCACTAGCTACGCAGTATTTT	CASSALATQYF
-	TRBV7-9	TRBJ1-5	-	TGTGCCAGCAGCTTAGGGATAGGGGAGGGAAATCAGCCCCAGCATTTT	CASSLGIGEGNQPQHF
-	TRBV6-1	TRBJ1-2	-	TGTGCCAGCAGTGAAAGAGGGTTTGGCTACACCTTC	CASSERGFGYTF
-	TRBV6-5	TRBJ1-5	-	TGTGCCACCTCAGGGGAAGTGTGGCAGCCCCAGCATTTT	CATSGEVWQPQHF
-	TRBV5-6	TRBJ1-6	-	TGTGCCAGCAGCTTGTTTAGGACTAACTCCTATAATTCACCCCTCCACTTT	CASSLFRTNSYNSPLHF
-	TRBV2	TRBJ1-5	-	TGTGCCAGCAGGTCCATCCTGGGGGGGCCCCAGCATTTT	CASRSILGGPQHF